A selection of T cell receptor beta chains follows, all from one sample in a study of PD-L1 blockade in urothelial cancer. The data were produced by immunoSEQ multiplex PCR, yet TCRdb's version contains in-frame clones alone and is incomplete. This table has more than 55,000 clones, roughly 77% appearing once. Sample: PBMCs, taken around atezolizumab (anti-PD-L1) treatment. The receptors here all came from a man in his 70s with urothelial cancer. The CDR3 runs from the conserved cysteine through the conserved F or W. The D gene is left open where the match is weak. Where a row states a size, it is once, few, many or the class of an expanded clone; other rows omit it.

TRBJ2-1 TRBD2 NA TRBV11-2 CASSLAGGNYNEQFF TGTGCCAGCAGCTTAGCGGGAGGGAACTACAATGAGCAGTTCTTC
TRBJ2-7 TRBD2 NA TRBV28 CASSGSGGRGVSYEQYF TGTGCCAGCAGTGGGAGTGGCGGGAGGGGGGTCTCCTACGAGCAGTACTTC
TRBJ1-1 NA NA TRBV27 CASSPPDKPHTEAFF TGTGCCAGCAGTCCCCCAGACAAACCCCACACTGAAGCTTTCTTT
TRBJ1-4 TRBD1 NA TRBV5-6 CASSILRQGSNEKLFF TGTGCCAGCAGCATTTTGAGACAGGGATCTAATGAAAAACTGTTTTTT
TRBJ2-3 NA NA TRBV11-2 CASIPLGGTLTDTQYF TGTGCCAGCATCCCCTTGGGCGGGACCCTCACAGATACGCAGTATTTT
TRBJ2-1 TRBD2 NA TRBV11-3 CASSSGLAGGNEQFF TGTGCCAGCAGCTCGGGACTAGCGGGAGGCAATGAGCAGTTCTTC
TRBJ1-1 NA NA TRBV9 CASSVWGGPNTEAFF TGTGCCAGCAGCGTATGGGGAGGACCGAACACTGAAGCTTTCTTT
TRBJ2-1 TRBD2 once TRBV4-2 CASSHFSGRDYNEQFF TGTGCCAGCAGCCACTTTAGCGGGAGAGACTACAATGAGCAGTTCTTC
TRBJ2-7 TRBD1 NA TRBV27 CASSLSSRNRGFAYEQYF TGTGCCAGCAGTTTAAGTTCCAGAAACAGGGGGTTCGCCTACGAGCAGTACTTC
TRBJ1-2 TRBD1 few TRBV27 CASSRSSGTGKGGYTF TGTGCCAGCAGTAGATCGTCCGGGACAGGGAAAGGAGGCTACACCTTC
TRBJ1-2 NA NA TRBV5-6 CASSLGGFSGYTF TGTGCCAGCAGCTTAGGAGGGTTTAGCGGCTACACCTTC
TRBJ2-7 TRBD2 NA TRBV30 CAWRGHTQYSGRSYEQYF TGTGCCTGGAGAGGCCACACTCAGTATAGCGGGAGGTCCTACGAGCAGTACTTC
TRBJ1-5 NA NA TRBV6-1 CASSEKLMGAIRWPQHF TGTGCCAGCAGTGAAAAGCTTATGGGCGCTATACGATGGCCCCAGCATTTT
TRBJ2-1 TRBD2 NA TRBV7-2 CASSSTGTSSYNEQFF TGTGCCAGCAGCTCGACCGGGACTAGCTCCTACAATGAGCAGTTCTTC
TRBJ1-2 TRBD1 NA TRBV5-6 CASSMDRNYGYTF TGTGCCAGCAGCATGGACAGGAACTATGGCTACACCTTC
TRBJ1-2 NA NA TRBV28 CASSQMNNYGYTF TGTGCCAGCAGTCAGATGAATAACTATGGCTACACCTTC
TRBJ2-7 TRBD1 NA TRBV5-1 CASSAGSGGYEQYF TGCGCCAGCAGCGCTGGATCAGGGGGCTACGAGCAGTACTTC